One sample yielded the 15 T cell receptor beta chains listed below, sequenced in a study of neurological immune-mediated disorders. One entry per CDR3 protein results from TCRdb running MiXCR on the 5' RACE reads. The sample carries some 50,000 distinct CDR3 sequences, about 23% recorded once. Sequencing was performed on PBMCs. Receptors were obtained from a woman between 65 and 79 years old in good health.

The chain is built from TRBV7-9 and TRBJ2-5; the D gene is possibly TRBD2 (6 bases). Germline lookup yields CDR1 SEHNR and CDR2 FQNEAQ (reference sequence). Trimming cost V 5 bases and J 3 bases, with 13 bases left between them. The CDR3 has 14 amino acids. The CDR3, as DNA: TGTGCCAGCAGCGTAGAGACGGGGGAAGAGACCCAGTACTTC. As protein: CASSVETGEETQYF.

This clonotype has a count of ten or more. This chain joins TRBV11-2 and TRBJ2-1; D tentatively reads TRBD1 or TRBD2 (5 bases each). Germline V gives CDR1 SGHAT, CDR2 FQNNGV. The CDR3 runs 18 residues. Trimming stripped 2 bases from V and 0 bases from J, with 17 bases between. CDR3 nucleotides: TGTGCCAGCAGCTTAAATCCCGGGGCCGCCCGCTCCTACAATGAGCAGTTCTTC. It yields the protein CASSLNPGAARSYNEQFF.

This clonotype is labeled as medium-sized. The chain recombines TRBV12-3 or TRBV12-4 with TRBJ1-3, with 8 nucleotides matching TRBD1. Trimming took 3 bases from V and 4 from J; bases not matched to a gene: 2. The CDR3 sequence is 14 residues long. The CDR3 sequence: CASSFSGGGNTIYF. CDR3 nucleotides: TGTGCCAGCAGTTTCTCAGGGGGCGGAAACACCATATATTTT.

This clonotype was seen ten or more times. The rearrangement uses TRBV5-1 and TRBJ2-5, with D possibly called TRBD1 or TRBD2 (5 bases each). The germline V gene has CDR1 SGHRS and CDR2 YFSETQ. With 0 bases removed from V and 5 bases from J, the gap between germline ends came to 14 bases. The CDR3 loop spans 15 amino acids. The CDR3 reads CASSLVLGTPETQYF. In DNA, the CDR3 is TGCGCCAGCAGCTTGGTATTAGGGACCCCGGAGACCCAGTACTTC.

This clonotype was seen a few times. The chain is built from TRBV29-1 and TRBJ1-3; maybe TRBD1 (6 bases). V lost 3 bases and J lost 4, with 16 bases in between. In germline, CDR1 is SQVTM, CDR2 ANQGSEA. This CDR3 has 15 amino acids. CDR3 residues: CSVEPLTGLGNTIYF. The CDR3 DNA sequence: TGCAGCGTTGAGCCACTGACAGGACTAGGAAACACCATATATTTT.

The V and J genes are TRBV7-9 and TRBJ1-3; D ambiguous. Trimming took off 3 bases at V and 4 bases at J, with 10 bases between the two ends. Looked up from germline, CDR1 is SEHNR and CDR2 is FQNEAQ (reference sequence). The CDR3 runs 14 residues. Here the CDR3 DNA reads TGTGCCAGCAGCTTTAGCAGGTCCGGAAACACCATATATTTT. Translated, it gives CASSFSRSGNTIYF.

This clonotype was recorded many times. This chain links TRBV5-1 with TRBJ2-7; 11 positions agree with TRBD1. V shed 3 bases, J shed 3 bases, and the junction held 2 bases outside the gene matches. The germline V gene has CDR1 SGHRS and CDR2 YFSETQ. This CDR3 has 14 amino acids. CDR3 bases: TGCGCCAGCAGCTGGGGGACAGGGGGCTACGAGCAGTACTTC. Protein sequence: CASSWGTGGYEQYF.

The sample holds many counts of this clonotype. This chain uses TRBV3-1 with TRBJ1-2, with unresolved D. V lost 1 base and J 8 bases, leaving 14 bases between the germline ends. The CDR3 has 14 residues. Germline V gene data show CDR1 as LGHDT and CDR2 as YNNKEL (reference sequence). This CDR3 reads CASSQASSTRGYTF. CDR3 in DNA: TGTGCCAGCAGCCAAGCTTCTTCGACGAGGGGCTACACCTTC.

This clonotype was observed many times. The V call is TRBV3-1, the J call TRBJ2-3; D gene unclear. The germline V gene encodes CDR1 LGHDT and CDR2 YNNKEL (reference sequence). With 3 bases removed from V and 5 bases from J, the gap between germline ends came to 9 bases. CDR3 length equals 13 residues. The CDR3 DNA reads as TGTGCCAGCAGCCATCCTGTGGGAGATACGCAGTATTTT. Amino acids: CASSHPVGDTQYF.

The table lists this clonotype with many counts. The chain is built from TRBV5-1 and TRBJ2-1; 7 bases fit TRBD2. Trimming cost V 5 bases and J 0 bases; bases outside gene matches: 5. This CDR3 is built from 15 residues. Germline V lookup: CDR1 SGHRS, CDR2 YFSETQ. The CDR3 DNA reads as TGCGCCAGCAGGGTAGCGGGCGGCTCCTACAATGAGCAGTTCTTC. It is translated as CASRVAGGSYNEQFF.

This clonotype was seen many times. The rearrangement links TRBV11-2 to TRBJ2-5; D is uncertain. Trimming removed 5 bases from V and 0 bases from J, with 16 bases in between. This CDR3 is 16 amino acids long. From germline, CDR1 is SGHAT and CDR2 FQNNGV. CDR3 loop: CASSQNAVGYQETQYF. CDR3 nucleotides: TGTGCCAGCAGCCAAAACGCCGTCGGGTACCAAGAGACCCAGTACTTC.

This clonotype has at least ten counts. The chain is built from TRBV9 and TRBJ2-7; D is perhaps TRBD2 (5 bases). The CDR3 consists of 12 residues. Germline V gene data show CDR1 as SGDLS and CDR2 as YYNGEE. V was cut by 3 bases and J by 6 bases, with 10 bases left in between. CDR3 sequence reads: CASSAAGGEQYF. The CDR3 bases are TGTGCCAGCAGCGCAGCCGGAGGCGAGCAGTACTTC.

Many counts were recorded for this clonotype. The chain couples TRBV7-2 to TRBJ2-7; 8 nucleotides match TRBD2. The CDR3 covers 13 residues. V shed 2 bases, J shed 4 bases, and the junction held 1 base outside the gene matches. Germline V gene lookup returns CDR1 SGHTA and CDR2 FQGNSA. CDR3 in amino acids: CASSLREGYEQYF. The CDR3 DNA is TGTGCCAGCAGCTTACGGGAGGGGTACGAGCAGTACTTC.

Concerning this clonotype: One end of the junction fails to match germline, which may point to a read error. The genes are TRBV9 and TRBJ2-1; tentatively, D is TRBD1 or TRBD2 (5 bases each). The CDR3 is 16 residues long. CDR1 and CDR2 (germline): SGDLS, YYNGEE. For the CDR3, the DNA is TGTGCAAGCAGCGTATCCCAACATGGGGCGGGCAATGAGCAGTTCTTC. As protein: CASSVSQHGAGNEQFF.

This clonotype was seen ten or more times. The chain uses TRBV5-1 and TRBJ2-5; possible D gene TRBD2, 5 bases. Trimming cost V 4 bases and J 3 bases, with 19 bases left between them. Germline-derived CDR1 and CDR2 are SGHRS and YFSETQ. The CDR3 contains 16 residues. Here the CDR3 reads CASSQDIREQEETQYF. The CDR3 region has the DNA TGCGCCAGCAGCCAGGATATTCGGGAACAAGAAGAGACCCAGTACTTC. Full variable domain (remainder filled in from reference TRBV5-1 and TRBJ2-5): KAGVTQTPRYLIKTRGQQVTLSCSPISGHRSVSWYQQTPGQGLQFLFEYFSETQRNKGNFPGRFSGRQFSNSRSEMNVSTLELGDSALYLCASSQDIREQEETQYFGPGTRLLVL.